This T cell receptor (beta chain) was documented in a study of PD-L1 blockade in urothelial cancer. Across the whole study: T cell content in blood samples showed a median of about 140,000.

Clones were sequenced by immunoSEQ multiplex PCR, and TCRdb holds only the in-frame ones, with some missing. The data hold over 45,000 clones, with 70% to 90% observed a single time. Trimming shortened V by 0 bases and J by 7 bases, and 10 bases separated the two germline ends. The CDR3 length is 13 residues. Germline CDR1 reads SGHDN; CDR2 reads FVKESK. The time point is: pretreatment peripheral blood. The sample here was PBMCs, taken around atezolizumab (anti-PD-L1) treatment. The receptor was isolated from a man in his sixties with urothelial cancer. V usage is TRBV14 and J usage is TRBJ2-7; D perhaps matches TRBD2 (6 bases). CDR3 residues: CASSQDLGGEQYF. The CDR3 coding sequence is TGTGCCAGCAGCCAAGATCTCGGGGGAGAGCAGTACTTC.